Listed below are T cell receptor beta chains from one sample, sequenced in a study of blood T cells in healthy people across ages. TCRdb recomputed calls from the 5' RACE reads with MiXCR, one row per CDR3 protein. The repertoire has around 700,000 distinct CDR3 sequences, approximately 25% of them found once; the top ten carry under 10%. Another study also made use of these data, one on T cells of mothers and their children.

Sequenced: blood. These receptor sequences come from a boy younger than 18 in good health. CDR3s include the opening cysteine and the closing phenylalanine or tryptophan. Fields, in order: J gene, D gene, CDR3 length, V gene, clone size, CDR3 DNA, CDR3 protein. D genes are given only for firm matches. Size tells how often a clone was seen (once, few, many) or the class of an expanded clone, and some rows leave it out.

J gene: TRBJ1-4; D gene: TRBD1; CDR3 length: 14; V gene: TRBV11-2; clone size: -; CDR3 DNA: TGTGCCAGCAGCTTAGAGACAGGGGCTGAAAAACTGTTTTTT; CDR3 protein: CASSLETGAEKLFF
J gene: TRBJ1-2; D gene: -; CDR3 length: 12; V gene: TRBV4-2; clone size: few; CDR3 DNA: TGTGCCAGCAGCCAAGGGGATAAAGGCTACACCTTC; CDR3 protein: CASSQGDKGYTF
J gene: TRBJ2-5; D gene: TRBD1; CDR3 length: 16; V gene: TRBV7-9; clone size: few; CDR3 DNA: TGTGCCAGCAGGCATAAGGACAGGGAAGGGCAAGAGACCCAGTACTTC; CDR3 protein: CASRHKDREGQETQYF
J gene: TRBJ2-3; D gene: TRBD2; CDR3 length: 16; V gene: TRBV3-1; clone size: -; CDR3 DNA: TGTGCCAGCAGCCAAGAAGTAGCGGGAGTGTCAGATACGCAGTATTTT; CDR3 protein: CASSQEVAGVSDTQYF
J gene: TRBJ2-5; D gene: TRBD1; CDR3 length: 16; V gene: TRBV7-9; clone size: few; CDR3 DNA: TGTGCCAGCAGCTTAGGGGACCAGGGGGTCTGGGAGACCCAGTACTTC; CDR3 protein: CASSLGDQGVWETQYF
J gene: TRBJ1-2; D gene: -; CDR3 length: 14; V gene: TRBV27; clone size: few; CDR3 DNA: TGTGCCAGCAGTTTTAACAGCCCCGGCTATGGCTACACCTTC; CDR3 protein: CASSFNSPGYGYTF
J gene: TRBJ2-7; D gene: TRBD2; CDR3 length: 16; V gene: TRBV27; clone size: few; CDR3 DNA: TGTGCCAGCAGTCCTAGTAGCGGGGGAATTTCCTACGAGCAGTACTTC; CDR3 protein: CASSPSSGGISYEQYF
J gene: TRBJ2-3; D gene: TRBD2; CDR3 length: 15; V gene: TRBV20-1; clone size: -; CDR3 DNA: TGCAGTGCTAGGAGGGCGGGGGGAAGCACAGATACGCAGTATTTT; CDR3 protein: CSARRAGGSTDTQYF
J gene: TRBJ2-5; D gene: TRBD1; CDR3 length: 15; V gene: TRBV14; clone size: -; CDR3 DNA: TGTGCCAGCAGCTTCCTGACAGGGACGCCAGAGACCCAGTACTTC; CDR3 protein: CASSFLTGTPETQYF
J gene: TRBJ2-7; D gene: -; CDR3 length: 15; V gene: TRBV4-3; clone size: -; CDR3 DNA: TGCGCCAGCAGCCAAGATCGGTCCGAGGTCTACGAGCAGTACTTC; CDR3 protein: CASSQDRSEVYEQYF
J gene: TRBJ2-5; D gene: -; CDR3 length: 15; V gene: TRBV3-1; clone size: -; CDR3 DNA: TGTGCCAGCAGCCAAGCCCCCCAACCCGGGACCCGTGAAGTCTTC; CDR3 protein: CASSQAPQPGTREVF
J gene: TRBJ2-2; D gene: -; CDR3 length: 16; V gene: TRBV6-2/TRBV6-3; clone size: -; CDR3 DNA: TGTGCCAGCAGCTACGTCCCGGGACATACCACCGGGGAGCTGTTTTTT; CDR3 protein: CASSYVPGHTTGELFF
J gene: TRBJ1-3; D gene: -; CDR3 length: 14; V gene: TRBV2; clone size: -; CDR3 DNA: TGTGCCAGCAGCCCTCGGGACACTGGAAACACCATATATTTT; CDR3 protein: CASSPRDTGNTIYF
J gene: TRBJ2-5; D gene: TRBD2; CDR3 length: 16; V gene: TRBV12-3/TRBV12-4; clone size: -; CDR3 DNA: TGTGCCAGCAGTCACTCATCTAGCGGGGGGCGAGGGGCCCAGTACTTC; CDR3 protein: CASSHSSSGGRGAQYF
J gene: TRBJ2-4; D gene: -; CDR3 length: 14; V gene: TRBV13; clone size: -; CDR3 DNA: TGTGCCAGCAGCTCTGGACAGAGGAAAAACATTCAGTACTTC; CDR3 protein: CASSSGQRKNIQYF
J gene: TRBJ1-3; D gene: -; CDR3 length: 15; V gene: TRBV4-3; clone size: -; CDR3 DNA: TGCGCCAGCAGCCAAGATAGAGTGACTGGAAACACCATATATTTT; CDR3 protein: CASSQDRVTGNTIYF
J gene: TRBJ2-1; D gene: TRBD1; CDR3 length: 17; V gene: TRBV6-6; clone size: few; CDR3 DNA: TGTGCCAGCAGTTCTTGGACAGGGGGTTCCCCCGGCGATGAGCAGTTCTTC; CDR3 protein: CASSSWTGGSPGDEQFF
J gene: TRBJ2-3; D gene: -; CDR3 length: 16; V gene: TRBV20-1; clone size: -; CDR3 DNA: TGCAGTGCTTCCCTCGGGTCTCCCCGGGGGCGAGATACGCAGTATTTT; CDR3 protein: CSASLGSPRGRDTQYF
J gene: TRBJ2-7; D gene: -; CDR3 length: 14; V gene: TRBV20-1; clone size: few; CDR3 DNA: TGCAGTGCTAGACGCAGCGGCAACTCCTACGAGCAGTACTTC; CDR3 protein: CSARRSGNSYEQYF
J gene: TRBJ2-5; D gene: TRBD2; CDR3 length: 16; V gene: TRBV7-8; clone size: few; CDR3 DNA: TGTGCCAGCAGCTTGAGGGCGGGAGTGGGTCAAGAGACCCGGTACTTC; CDR3 protein: CASSLRAGVGQETRYF
J gene: TRBJ2-5; D gene: -; CDR3 length: 14; V gene: TRBV12-3/TRBV12-4; clone size: few; CDR3 DNA: TGTGCCAGCAGTTTGGTGCGGAGCGGGGAGACCCAGTACTTC; CDR3 protein: CASSLVRSGETQYF
J gene: TRBJ2-5; D gene: TRBD1; CDR3 length: 13; V gene: TRBV12-3/TRBV12-4; clone size: -; CDR3 DNA: TGTGCCAGCAAGCGACAGGGCAGCGAGACCCAGTACTTC; CDR3 protein: CASKRQGSETQYF
J gene: TRBJ2-3; D gene: -; CDR3 length: 16; V gene: TRBV3-1; clone size: -; CDR3 DNA: TGTGCCAGCAGCCAACCTGGAATAGAAAGCACAGATACGCAGTATTTT; CDR3 protein: CASSQPGIESTDTQYF
J gene: TRBJ2-2; D gene: -; CDR3 length: 14; V gene: TRBV5-1; clone size: few; CDR3 DNA: TGCGCCAGCAGCTTGGGCGGTTCCCCCGGGGAGCTGTTTTTT; CDR3 protein: CASSLGGSPGELFF
J gene: TRBJ1-2; D gene: -; CDR3 length: 12; V gene: TRBV7-9; clone size: -; CDR3 DNA: TGTGCCAGCAGCTTTACGGGGCGCGGCTACACCTTC; CDR3 protein: CASSFTGRGYTF
J gene: TRBJ2-1; D gene: -; CDR3 length: 15; V gene: TRBV6-1; clone size: -; CDR3 DNA: TGTGCCAGCAGGGGTGCATTTGAGGCCAACAATGAGCAGTTCTTC; CDR3 protein: CASRGAFEANNEQFF
J gene: TRBJ2-1; D gene: -; CDR3 length: 14; V gene: TRBV2; clone size: -; CDR3 DNA: TGTGCCAGCAACTTACGATCTTCCTACAATGAGCAGTTCTTC; CDR3 protein: CASNLRSSYNEQFF
J gene: TRBJ2-4; D gene: -; CDR3 length: 13; V gene: TRBV7-7; clone size: few; CDR3 DNA: TGTGCTAGCAGCTTCCAGTTTGGGGACATTCAGTACTTC; CDR3 protein: CASSFQFGDIQYF
J gene: TRBJ2-5; D gene: -; CDR3 length: 12; V gene: TRBV29-1; clone size: many; CDR3 DNA: TGCAGCGTCAAACGGAGATCCGAGACCCAGTACTTC; CDR3 protein: CSVKRRSETQYF
J gene: TRBJ2-2; D gene: -; CDR3 length: 12; V gene: TRBV27; clone size: -; CDR3 DNA: TGTGCCAGCGGGACAAACACCGGGGAGCTGTTTTTT; CDR3 protein: CASGTNTGELFF
J gene: TRBJ2-7; D gene: -; CDR3 length: 15; V gene: TRBV20-1; clone size: few; CDR3 DNA: TGCAGTGCTAGAGATTGGATGACAAACTCCTACGAGCAGTACTTC; CDR3 protein: CSARDWMTNSYEQYF
J gene: TRBJ2-3; D gene: -; CDR3 length: 14; V gene: TRBV29-1; clone size: few; CDR3 DNA: TGCAGCGTCCAAGGACTTAGCCTCACAGATACGCAGTATTTT; CDR3 protein: CSVQGLSLTDTQYF
J gene: TRBJ1-1; D gene: TRBD1; CDR3 length: 15; V gene: TRBV29-1; clone size: -; CDR3 DNA: TGCAGCGTTGTAGGGGGGGGACAGGGCGGTCGGGGAGCTTTCTTT; CDR3 protein: CSVVGGGQGGRGAFF
J gene: TRBJ2-1; D gene: -; CDR3 length: 12; V gene: TRBV6-2/TRBV6-3; clone size: few; CDR3 DNA: TGTGCCAGCAGTAACGGGGGGCATGAGCAGTTCTTC; CDR3 protein: CASSNGGHEQFF
J gene: TRBJ1-1; D gene: -; CDR3 length: 14; V gene: TRBV4-1; clone size: -; CDR3 DNA: TGCGCCAGCAGCCAAGGGTTTTTAAACACTGAAGCTTTCTTT; CDR3 protein: CASSQGFLNTEAFF
J gene: TRBJ2-1; D gene: TRBD2; CDR3 length: 16; V gene: TRBV6-6; clone size: -; CDR3 DNA: TGTGCCAGCAGTTATCGGACTAGCGGGAGGGCCGATGAGCAGTTCTTC; CDR3 protein: CASSYRTSGRADEQFF
J gene: TRBJ2-5; D gene: -; CDR3 length: 12; V gene: TRBV28; clone size: -; CDR3 DNA: TGTGCCAGCACTAGCTGGAAGGAGACCCAGTACTTC; CDR3 protein: CASTSWKETQYF
J gene: TRBJ1-1; D gene: -; CDR3 length: 13; V gene: TRBV27; clone size: -; CDR3 DNA: TGTGCCAGCAGTTTATCTTCAGGGTCTGAAGCTTTCTTT; CDR3 protein: CASSLSSGSEAFF
J gene: TRBJ1-4; D gene: -; CDR3 length: 13; V gene: TRBV29-1; clone size: few; CDR3 DNA: TGCAGCGTTGGTTCCGGAATAAATGAAAAACTGTTTTTT; CDR3 protein: CSVGSGINEKLFF
J gene: TRBJ2-1; D gene: -; CDR3 length: 12; V gene: TRBV6-5; clone size: -; CDR3 DNA: TGTGCCGGCGGACAGAGCTACAATGAGCAGTTCTTC; CDR3 protein: CAGGQSYNEQFF
J gene: TRBJ2-7; D gene: -; CDR3 length: 14; V gene: TRBV14; clone size: few; CDR3 DNA: TGTGCCAGCAGCTATACTACAGGCCCCTACGAGCAGTACTTC; CDR3 protein: CASSYTTGPYEQYF
J gene: TRBJ1-4; D gene: -; CDR3 length: 12; V gene: TRBV29-1; clone size: -; CDR3 DNA: TGCAGCGTTGAAGATGCGAATGAAAAACTGTTTTTT; CDR3 protein: CSVEDANEKLFF